The 31 T cell receptor beta chains given below trace back to one sample, sequenced in a study of response to subunit inactivated influenza vaccine (dated by TCRdb to the late 2010s). Library construction relied on RT-PCR. This sample was sequenced with an Illumina HiSeq 2500. The public sequencing data were trimmed at Q25 with fastp and processed into clonotypes with MiXCR by TCRdb, which kept only in-frame beta chains. Duplicate CDR3 protein sequences are folded into a single record with the most common DNA and genes. Recorded for this sample are about 500,000 distinct CDR3 sequences; 16% of them occurred a single time. Less than 4% of the sample is in the top ten clones. The sequencing here drew on CD4+ T cells sorted from PBMCs, taken less than 25 months after vaccination. The source is a man in his fifties or sixties who received an inactivated influenza vaccine. Donor details come from another sample of the same person, matched by shared clones.

The J gene is TRBJ2-1, the V gene TRBV20-1; possible D gene TRBD2, 6 bases. Germline CDR1 and CDR2: DFQATT and SNEGSKA (reference sequence). This CDR3 contains 20 residues. V was cut by 0 bases and J by 0 bases, with 24 bases left in between. CDR3: CSARDLLGGRGRSSYNEQFF. The CDR3 DNA reads TGCAGTGCTAGAGATCTGTTGGGGGGACGCGGACGGAGCTCCTACAATGAGCAGTTCTTC.

This clonotype was counted a few times. CDR3 sequence reads: CASSINRNSPLHF. In DNA form, the CDR3 reads TGTGCCAGCAGTATCAACAGGAATTCACCCCTCCACTTT. The gene calls are TRBV27 and TRBJ1-6; possible D gene TRBD1, 5 bases. CDR1 and CDR2 (germline): MNHEY, SMNVEV (reference sequence). Trimming pared 5 bases from V and 7 bases from J, leaving 9 bases between. This CDR3 has 13 amino acids.

The gene calls are TRBV15 and TRBJ2-1, with TRBD2 matching over 12 bases. Per the germline V gene, CDR1 is LNHNV and CDR2 is YYDKDF (reference sequence). Unmatched junction bases numbered 13, after V lost 3 bases and J lost 10 bases. The CDR3 totals 17 residues. The CDR3 DNA is TGTGCCACCAGCAGCCTACGCTCTAGCGGGAGGGCCAGAGAGCAGTTCTTC. This codes for CATSSLRSSGRAREQFF.

The rearrangement uses TRBV4-3 and TRBJ2-5; D tentatively fits TRBD1 or TRBD2 (6 bases each). V was shortened by 0 bases and J by 3 bases, with 20 bases between the two germline ends. The CDR3 contains 18 residues. CDR1 LGHNA and CDR2 YSLEER come from the germline V gene. CDR3: CASSQEPPGANGKETQYF. The CDR3 DNA is TGCGCCAGCAGCCAAGAGCCCCCGGGGGCCAACGGTAAAGAGACCCAGTACTTC.

The sample holds a few counts of this clonotype. The J gene is TRBJ2-1, the V gene TRBV10-3, with D possibly called TRBD1 or TRBD2 (5 bases each). V was pared by 2 bases and J by 6 bases, with 5 bases between. The CDR3 runs 12 residues. Per germline, CDR1 ENHRY and CDR2 SYGVKD. The CDR3 region is CAISEGGNEQFF. The CDR3 DNA sequence: TGTGCCATCAGTGAGGGGGGCAATGAGCAGTTCTTC.

CDR3 region: CSVDSMGTPYEQYF. CDR3 DNA sequence: TGCAGCGTTGATAGTATGGGGACTCCCTACGAGCAGTACTTC. This rearrangement joins TRBV29-1 to TRBJ2-7; TRBD2 might be the D (6 bases). Trimming left V 3 bases short and J 2 bases short, with 14 bases between. Germline assignment: CDR1 SQVTM and CDR2 ANQGSEA. The CDR3 spans 14 residues.

The V call is TRBV28, the J call TRBJ1-2; 9 nucleotides line up with TRBD1. The CDR3 totals 17 residues. The junction had 18 bases not matched to a gene; V was cut back by 5 bases and J by 8 bases. Per the germline V gene, CDR1 is MDHEN and CDR2 is SYDVKM. The CDR3 nucleotides are TGTGCCAGCAGTCCCACGGGTGGGACAGGGATATGGCTCGGCTACACCTTC. As protein: CASSPTGGTGIWLGYTF.

The table lists this clonotype with many counts. V usage is TRBV7-6 and J usage is TRBJ2-3; 7 positions agree with TRBD2. CDR3 length: 17 residues. The junction had 16 bases not matched to a gene; V was cut back by 4 bases and J by 6 bases. Germline loops: CDR1 SGHVS, CDR2 FNYEAQ. CDR3 residues: CASSSGVGGRLADTQYF. The CDR3 nucleotides are TGTGCCAGCAGCTCGGGTGTGGGCGGGAGACTCGCCGATACGCAGTATTTT.

This clonotype has a handful of counts. The chain is built from TRBV6-6 and TRBJ1-1; the D gene is possibly TRBD1 (5 bases). This CDR3 is built from 13 residues. V dropped 5 bases and J dropped 5 bases, with 12 bases sitting between them. The germline V gene encodes CDR1 MNHNY and CDR2 SVGAGI (reference sequence). The CDR3 nucleotides are TGTGCCAGCAGTCCAGGGAGGGGTACTGAAGCTTTCTTT. Translated, it gives CASSPGRGTEAFF.

This clonotype was seen at least ten times. The V and J genes are TRBV9 and TRBJ2-1; TRBD2 agrees at 7 bases. V shed 3 bases and J 5 bases; nucleotides not matched to a gene: 5. Germline V gene sequence: CDR1 SGDLS, CDR2 YYNGEE. This CDR3 spans 14 amino acids. The CDR3 nucleotides are TGTGCCAGCAGCGCAGGTGGGGGGGACAATGAGCAGTTCTTC. Its translation: CASSAGGGDNEQFF.

The genes are TRBV5-4 and TRBJ2-1; a possible D gene is TRBD1 (5 bases). V was cut by 0 bases and J by 3 bases, with 10 bases left in between. The germline V gene has CDR1 SGHNT and CDR2 YYREEE (reference sequence). This CDR3 is 15 amino acids long. The DNA of the CDR3 is TGTGCCAGCAGCTTGGCAGGGAAGGGCTACAATGAGCAGTTCTTC. Its protein product is CASSLAGKGYNEQFF.

This chain connects TRBV11-2 to TRBJ1-5; TRBD1 aligns across 8 bases. V shed 1 base, J shed 8 bases, and the junction held 10 bases outside the gene matches. The CDR3 is 16 amino acids. The germline V gene encodes CDR1 SGHAT and CDR2 FQNNGV. In nucleotides, the CDR3 is TGTGCCAGCAGCTTAGGTGTGCACAGGGGGGGTGAGCCCCAGCATTTT. This gives the protein CASSLGVHRGGEPQHF.

This clonotype has just a few counts. The V call is TRBV25-1, the J call TRBJ2-3, with 10 bases fitting TRBD1. This CDR3 spans 15 amino acids. V dropped 6 bases and J dropped 3; count of bases not matched to a gene: 6. Germline values: CDR1 MGHDK, CDR2 SYGVNS. The CDR3 nucleotides are TGTGCCAGCAGGCGACAGGGGGCGCGAACAGATACGCAGTATTTT. Translated: CASRRQGARTDTQYF. Together with reference TRBV25-1 and TRBJ2-3, the CDR3 gives the full variable domain: EADIYQTPRYLVIGTGKKITLECSQTMGHDKMYWYQQDPGMELHLIHYSYGVNSTEKGDLSSESTVSRIRTEHFPLTLESARPSHTSQYLCASRRQGARTDTQYFGPGTRLTVL.

This chain links TRBV7-2 with TRBJ2-2, with D possibly being TRBD1 (5 bases). The ends were cut back, 1 base at V and 4 bases at J, with 13 bases in the middle. The CDR3 consists of 16 residues. From germline, CDR1 is SGHTA and CDR2 FQGNSA. The CDR3 loop is CASSLEGARLTGELFF. CDR3 DNA: TGTGCCAGCAGCTTAGAAGGGGCCAGACTCACCGGGGAGCTGTTTTTT. The full variable domain, rest sourced from reference TRBV7-2 and TRBJ2-2, is GAGVSQSPSNKVTEKGKDVELRCDPISGHTALYWYRQSLGQGLEFLIYFQGNSAPDKSGLPSDRFSAERTGGSVSTLTIQRTQQEDSAVYLCASSLEGARLTGELFFGEGSRLTVL.

Only a few counts were recorded for this clonotype. V usage is TRBV7-8 and J usage is TRBJ2-1, with D tentatively TRBD1 (6 bases). The V gene's germline CDR1 is SGHVS and CDR2 FQNEAQ. The CDR3 length is 16 residues. V was cut by 3 bases and J by 2 bases, with 14 bases left in between. The CDR3 DNA sequence: TGTGCCAGCAGCTTTGGGTCAGGGGCGGCCTACAATGAGCAGTTCTTC. This codes for CASSFGSGAAYNEQFF.

V usage is TRBV7-9 and J usage is TRBJ2-1; TRBD1 agrees at 9 bases. The CDR3 length is 17 residues. Per germline, CDR1 SEHNR and CDR2 FQNEAQ (reference sequence). The J segment lost 7 bases and the V segment lost 0 bases, leaving 10 bases of the junction unmatched. The CDR3 sequence is CASSLAGSGTGLNEQFF. Written as DNA, the CDR3 is TGTGCCAGCAGCTTAGCGGGGTCCGGGACAGGGCTTAATGAGCAGTTCTTC. Full variable domain (remainder filled in from reference TRBV7-9 and TRBJ2-1): DTGVSQNPRHKITKRGQNVTFRCDPISEHNRLYWYRQTLGQGPEFLTYFQNEAQLEKSRLLSDRFSAERPKGSFSTLEIQRTEQGDSAMYLCASSLAGSGTGLNEQFFGPGTRLTVL.

The V call is TRBV12-3 or TRBV12-4, the J call TRBJ1-6; D gene unclear. This CDR3 region has 14 residues. The ends were cut back, 6 bases at V and 7 bases at J, with 13 bases in the middle. Written as DNA, the CDR3 is TGTGCCAGCAGCCGGGAACTTGGGAATTCACCCCTCCACTTT. Protein sequence: CASSRELGNSPLHF.

The rearrangement links TRBV4-2 to TRBJ1-2, with 10 bases that match TRBD1. V dropped 0 bases and J dropped 7; count of bases not matched to a gene: 5. CDR3 length equals 15 residues. Germline lookup yields CDR1 LGHNA and CDR2 YNFKEQ. The CDR3 here is CASSQDRQGASGYTF. CDR3 nucleotide sequence: TGTGCCAGCAGCCAAGACCGACAGGGGGCATCTGGCTACACCTTC.

The chain carries TRBV20-1 and TRBJ2-4; 8 positions match TRBD2. Germline values: CDR1 DFQATT, CDR2 SNEGSKA (reference sequence). CDR3 length: 14 residues. The CDR3 loop reads CSVKRELGKNIQYF. The CDR3 nucleotides are TGCAGCGTCAAGCGGGAGTTGGGCAAAAACATTCAGTACTTC.

The rearrangement uses TRBV6-2 or TRBV6-3 and TRBJ2-7; D is ambiguous. V dropped 0 bases and J dropped 1 base, with 10 bases sitting between them. The CDR3 extends over 15 amino acids. The germline CDR1 and CDR2 sequences are MNHEY and SVGEGT. CDR3 nucleotides: TGTGCCAGCAGTTACTCCCACCTTACGTCCTACGAGCAGTACTTC. Translated, it gives CASSYSHLTSYEQYF.

This chain joins TRBV20-1 and TRBJ1-2; 10 nucleotides match TRBD1. There are 12 residues in the CDR3. Germline V gives CDR1 DFQATT, CDR2 SNEGSKA (reference sequence). The CDR3 DNA sequence: TGCAGCCCGGGACAGGGGAACTATGGCTACACCTTC. This translates into CSPGQGNYGYTF.

This chain joins TRBV11-2 and TRBJ2-1; the match to TRBD2 covers 13 bases. V dropped 2 bases and J dropped 2; count of bases not matched to a gene: 3. From germline, CDR1 is SGHAT and CDR2 FQNNGV. The CDR3 is 17 amino acids. In DNA, the CDR3 is TGTGCCAGCAGCTTACGACTAGCGGGAGGCGCCTACAATGAGCAGTTCTTC. Translation gives CASSLRLAGGAYNEQFF.

This clonotype was detected only a few times. This chain joins TRBV20-1 and TRBJ2-1; TRBD2 might be the D (5 bases). Germline V lookup: CDR1 DFQATT, CDR2 SNEGSKA (reference sequence). V was pared by 6 bases and J by 4 bases, with 10 bases between. The CDR3 contains 12 residues. The DNA of the CDR3 is TGCAGTGCCGACTGGGAGTACAATGAGCAGTTCTTC. Translation: CSADWEYNEQFF.

The chain combines TRBV25-1 with TRBJ1-2; the D gene is possibly TRBD1 (5 bases). V was trimmed by 5 bases and J by 4 bases, leaving 11 bases between them. The CDR3 is made up of 13 amino acids. Germline-derived CDR1 and CDR2 are MGHDK and SYGVNS. CDR3 nucleotides: TGTGCCAGCAGTCGAACCGGGGCCTATGGCTACACCTTC. As protein: CASSRTGAYGYTF.

There are a few counts of this clonotype. V gene TRBV11-2 combines with J gene TRBJ2-5; D ambiguous. The V end was cut by 5 bases, the J end by 4 bases, with 14 bases between. The germline gives CDR1 SGHAT, CDR2 FQNNGV. This CDR3 comprises 14 residues. The CDR3 sequence: CASSMSGSGETQYF. The DNA of the CDR3 is TGTGCCAGCAGCATGTCCGGGTCGGGAGAGACCCAGTACTTC.

The V and J genes are TRBV20-1 and TRBJ2-1, with TRBD2 identical over 7 bases. Germline trimming cut 6 bases from V and 7 bases from J; bases unmatched to any gene: 24. The CDR3 is 18 amino acids. CDR1 is DFQATT, CDR2 SNEGSKA, per germline (reference sequence). CDR3 in amino acids: CSANVFREGSLGRNEQFF. The CDR3, as DNA: TGCAGTGCGAATGTGTTCAGGGAGGGGAGTTTGGGCAGGAATGAGCAGTTCTTC.

This clonotype was counted only a few times. This sequence joins TRBV12-3 or TRBV12-4 and TRBJ2-6; D gene uncertain. CDR3 size: 18 residues. The germline V and J ends were trimmed by 3 bases and 0 bases, with 15 bases remaining between them. The DNA of the CDR3 is TGTGCCAGCAGTTTTGGTGGGTGGGGTTCCTCTGGGGCCAACGTCCTGACTTTC. As protein: CASSFGGWGSSGANVLTF.

The chain joins TRBV29-1 to TRBJ2-7; 8 bases are shared with TRBD2. The CDR3 length is 13 residues. CDR1 and CDR2 (germline): SQVTM, ANQGSEA. Trimming cost V 2 bases and J 5 bases; bases outside gene matches: 5. The CDR3 region is CSVERAGANEQYF. In DNA, the CDR3 is TGCAGCGTTGAAAGAGCGGGAGCAAACGAGCAGTACTTC.

The rearrangement joins TRBV5-1 to TRBJ1-1; TRBD1 agrees at 8 bases. This CDR3 comprises 17 residues. CDR1 and CDR2 (germline): SGHRS, YFSETQ. V shed 3 bases, J shed 6 bases, and the junction held 16 bases outside the gene matches. The CDR3 DNA follows: TGCGCCAGCAGCTACGATGGAGACAGGGGAGTAAGGGCTGAAGCTTTCTTT. Amino acids: CASSYDGDRGVRAEAFF.

This clonotype has a handful of counts. This sequence joins TRBV5-1 and TRBJ2-1, with TRBD2 matching 9 bases. The ends lost 0 bases at V and 8 bases at J; junction bases unmatched: 9. CDR3 length: 16 amino acids. CDR1 is SGHRS and CDR2 is YFSETQ in the germline V gene. CDR3 DNA sequence: TGCGCCAGCAGCTTGGAGGGTAGCGGGAGTTGGGATGAGCAGTTCTTC. Translated: CASSLEGSGSWDEQFF.

The chain recombines TRBV15 with TRBJ2-5; D gene ambiguous. V dropped 2 bases and J dropped 3 bases, with 7 bases sitting between them. Germline CDR1 and CDR2: LNHNV and YYDKDF (reference sequence). The CDR3 covers 13 residues. In DNA, the CDR3 is TGTGCCACCAGCAGATCCAGAGAAGAGACCCAGTACTTC. Encoded protein: CATSRSREETQYF. Combining the CDR3 with reference TRBV15 and TRBJ2-5 gives the whole variable domain DAMVIQNPRYQVTQFGKPVTLSCSQTLNHNVMYWYQQKSSQAPKLLFHYYDKDFNNEADTPDNFQSRRPNTSFCFLDIRSPGLGDTAMYLCATSRSREETQYFGPGTRLLVL.